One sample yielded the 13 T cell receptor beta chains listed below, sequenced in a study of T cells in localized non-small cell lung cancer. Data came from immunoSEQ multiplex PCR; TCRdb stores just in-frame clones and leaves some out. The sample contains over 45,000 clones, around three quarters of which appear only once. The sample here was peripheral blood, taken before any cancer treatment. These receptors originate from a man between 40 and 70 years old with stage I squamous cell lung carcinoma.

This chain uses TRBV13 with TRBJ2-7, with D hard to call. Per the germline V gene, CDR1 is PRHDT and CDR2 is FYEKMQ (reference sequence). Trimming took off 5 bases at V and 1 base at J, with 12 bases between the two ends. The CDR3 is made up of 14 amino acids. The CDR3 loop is CASSQLPDSYEQYF. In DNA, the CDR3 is TGTGCCAGCAGCCAACTCCCCGATTCCTACGAGCAGTACTTC.

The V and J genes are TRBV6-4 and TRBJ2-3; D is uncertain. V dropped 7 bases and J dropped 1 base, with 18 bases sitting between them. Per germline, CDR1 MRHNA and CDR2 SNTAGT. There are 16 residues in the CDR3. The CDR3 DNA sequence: TGTGCCAGCACCCTCTCAATAACCCCCCGCACAGATACGCAGTATTTT. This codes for CASTLSITPRTDTQYF.

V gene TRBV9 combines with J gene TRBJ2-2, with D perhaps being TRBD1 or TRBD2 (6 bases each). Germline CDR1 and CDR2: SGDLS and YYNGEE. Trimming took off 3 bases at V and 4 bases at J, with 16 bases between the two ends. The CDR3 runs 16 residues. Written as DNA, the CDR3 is TGTGCCAGCAGCGCACAGGGAGGCGTCAGCACCGGGGAGCTGTTTTTT. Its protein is CASSAQGGVSTGELFF.

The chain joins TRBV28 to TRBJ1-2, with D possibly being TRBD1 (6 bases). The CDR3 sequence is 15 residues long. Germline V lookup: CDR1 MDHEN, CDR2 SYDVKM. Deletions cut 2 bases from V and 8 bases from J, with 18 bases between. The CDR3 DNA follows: TGTGCCAGCAGTTTAGGGCAGGGCAAACAGGGCGGCTACACCTTC. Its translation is CASSLGQGKQGGYTF.

CDR3 residues: CASSEGQGAQETQYF. DNA for the CDR3: TGTGCCAGCAGTGAAGGACAGGGGGCCCAAGAGACCCAGTACTTC. V gene TRBV6-1 combines with J gene TRBJ2-5, with 10 bases that match TRBD1. CDR3 length equals 15 residues. Germline-derived CDR1 and CDR2 are MNHNS and SASEGT. Trimming took 1 base from V and 1 from J; bases not matched to a gene: 0.

CDR3 in DNA: TGTGCCAGCAGCTCCGGACTAGCATATCAGAATGAGCAGTTCTTC. The encoded protein is CASSSGLAYQNEQFF. The genes are TRBV7-3 and TRBJ2-1, with TRBD2 matching 8 bases. The CDR3 contains 15 residues. Germline CDR1 reads SGHTA; CDR2 reads FQGTGA. The V and J ends lost 4 bases and 7 bases, in that order; junction bases with no gene match: 9.

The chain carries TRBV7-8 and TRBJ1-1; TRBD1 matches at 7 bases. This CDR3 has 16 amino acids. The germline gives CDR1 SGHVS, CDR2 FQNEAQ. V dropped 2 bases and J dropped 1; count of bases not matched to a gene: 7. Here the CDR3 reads CASSLRGNRGNTEAFF. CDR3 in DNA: TGTGCCAGCAGCTTACGCGGGAACAGGGGGAACACTGAAGCTTTCTTT.

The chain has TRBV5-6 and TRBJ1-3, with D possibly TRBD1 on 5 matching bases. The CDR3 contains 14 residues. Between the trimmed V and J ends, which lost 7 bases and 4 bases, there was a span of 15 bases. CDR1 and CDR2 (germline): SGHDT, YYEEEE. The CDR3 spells CASGTRYRGNTIYF. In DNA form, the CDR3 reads TGTGCCAGCGGGACCCGATACCGGGGAAACACCATATATTTT. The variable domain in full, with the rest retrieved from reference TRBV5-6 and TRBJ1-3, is DAGVTQSPTHLIKTRGQQVTLRCSPKSGHDTVSWYQQALGQGPQFIFQYYEEEERQRGNFPDRFSGHQFPNYSSELNVNALLLGDSALYLCASGTRYRGNTIYFGEGSWLTVV.

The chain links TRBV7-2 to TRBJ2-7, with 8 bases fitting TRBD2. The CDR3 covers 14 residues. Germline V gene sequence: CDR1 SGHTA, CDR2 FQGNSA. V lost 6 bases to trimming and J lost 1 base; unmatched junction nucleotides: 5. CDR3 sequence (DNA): TGTGCCAGCAGTTCTAGCGGGTTATCCTACGAGCAGTACTTC. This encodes CASSSSGLSYEQYF. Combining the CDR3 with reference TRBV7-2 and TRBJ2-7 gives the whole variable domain GAGVSQSPSNKVTEKGKDVELRCDPISGHTALYWYRQSLGQGLEFLIYFQGNSAPDKSGLPSDRFSAERTGGSVSTLTIQRTQQEDSAVYLCASSSSGLSYEQYFGPGTRLTVT.

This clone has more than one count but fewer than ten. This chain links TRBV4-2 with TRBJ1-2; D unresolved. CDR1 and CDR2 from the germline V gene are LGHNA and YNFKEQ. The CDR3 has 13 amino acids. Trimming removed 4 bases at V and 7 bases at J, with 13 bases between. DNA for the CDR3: TGTGCCAGCAGCCGCCAGTCGGAGGGTGGCTACACCTTC. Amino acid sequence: CASSRQSEGGYTF.

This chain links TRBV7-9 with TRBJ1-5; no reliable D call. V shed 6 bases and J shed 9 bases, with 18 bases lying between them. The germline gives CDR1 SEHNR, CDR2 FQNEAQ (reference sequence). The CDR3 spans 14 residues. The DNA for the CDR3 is TGTGCCAGCAGACCACTGAACGGGTTAGGGCCCCAGCATTTT. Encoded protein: CASRPLNGLGPQHF. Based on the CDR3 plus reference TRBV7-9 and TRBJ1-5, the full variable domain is DTGVSQNPRHKITKRGQNVTFRCDPISEHNRLYWYRQTLGQGPEFLTYFQNEAQLEKSRLLSDRFSAERPKGSFSTLEIQRTEQGDSAMYLCASRPLNGLGPQHFGDGTRLSIL.

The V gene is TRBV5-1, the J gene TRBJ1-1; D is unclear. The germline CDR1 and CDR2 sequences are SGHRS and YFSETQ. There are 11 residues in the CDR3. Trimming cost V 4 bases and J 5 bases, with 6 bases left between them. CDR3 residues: CASSGRTEAFF. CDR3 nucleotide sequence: TGCGCCAGCAGCGGCCGGACTGAAGCTTTCTTT.

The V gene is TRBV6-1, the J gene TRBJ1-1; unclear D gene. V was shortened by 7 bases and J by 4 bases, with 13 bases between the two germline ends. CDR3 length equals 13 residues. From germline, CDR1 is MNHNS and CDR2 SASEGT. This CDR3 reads CASTMSAGTEAFF. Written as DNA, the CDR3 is TGTGCCAGCACCATGTCAGCGGGCACTGAAGCTTTCTTT.